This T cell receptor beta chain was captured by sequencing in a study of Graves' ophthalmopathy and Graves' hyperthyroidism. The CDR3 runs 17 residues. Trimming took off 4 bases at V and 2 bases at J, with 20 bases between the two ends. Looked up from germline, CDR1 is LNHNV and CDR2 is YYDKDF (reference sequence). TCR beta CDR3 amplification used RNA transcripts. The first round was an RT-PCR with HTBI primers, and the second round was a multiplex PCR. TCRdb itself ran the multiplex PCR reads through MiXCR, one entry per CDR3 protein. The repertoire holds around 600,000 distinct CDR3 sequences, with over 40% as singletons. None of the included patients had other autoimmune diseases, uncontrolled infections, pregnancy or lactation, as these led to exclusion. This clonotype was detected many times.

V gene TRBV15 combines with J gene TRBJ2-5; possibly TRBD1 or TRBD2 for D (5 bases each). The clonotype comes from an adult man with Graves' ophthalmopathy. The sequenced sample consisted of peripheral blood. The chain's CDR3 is CATSIRPGGTSQETQYF. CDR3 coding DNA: TGTGCCACCAGCATTAGACCTGGGGGAACTAGTCAAGAGACCCAGTACTTC.